Each of the 10 T cell receptor beta chains below was sequenced from the same sample in a study of metastatic and nonmetastatic thyroid tumors. Thyroid surgery was performed in patients who had received no treatment beforehand. TCRdb redid the clone calls on the PCR reads using MiXCR. This sample yields more than 7,500 clones, of which 20% to 25% are seen a single time; about a sixth belongs to the top ten. The sample comprised adjacent normal tissue. The receptor set was obtained from a female donor with papillary thyroid cancer or a benign thyroid nodule (not recorded which). Some clones in this sample may be carry-over from other donors' samples.

As concerns this clone: A much larger clone lies one base from this, so it may be a read error. The chain combines TRBV5-4 with TRBJ1-6; 7 bases line up with TRBD1. This CDR3 is 14 amino acids long. Germline V gene lookup returns CDR1 SGHNT and CDR2 YYREEE (reference sequence). CDR3 DNA sequence: TGTTCCAGCAGACCCGACAGGGTTAGTTCACCCCTCCACTTT. It yields the protein CSSRPDRVSSPLHF. Together with reference TRBV5-4 and TRBJ1-6, the CDR3 gives the full variable domain: ETGVTQSPTHLIKTRGQQVTLRCSSQSGHNTVSWYQQALGQGPQFIFQYYREEENGRGNFPPRFSGLQFPNYSSELNVNALELDDSALYLCSSRPDRVSSPLHFGNGTRLTVT.

By proportion, this clone is medium-sized. The rearrangement uses TRBV28 and TRBJ1-5; D gene uncertain. This CDR3 comprises 15 residues. Per the germline V gene, CDR1 is MDHEN and CDR2 is SYDVKM. Trimming left V 4 bases short and J 0 bases short, with 10 bases between. CDR3: CASSSPGYSNQPQHF. The CDR3 region has the DNA TGTGCCAGCAGTTCACCAGGATATAGCAATCAGCCCCAGCATTTT.

This clone was counted many times. The rearrangement links TRBV20-1 to TRBJ2-5; D is perhaps TRBD2 (5 bases). This CDR3 contains 15 residues. Trimming pared 0 bases from V and 5 bases from J, leaving 16 bases between. Germline V gene data show CDR1 as DFQATT and CDR2 as SNEGSKA (reference sequence). The CDR3 reads CSARDPFLAWETQYF. CDR3 coding DNA: TGCAGTGCTAGAGACCCCTTTCTAGCCTGGGAGACCCAGTACTTC.

This clone was detected ten times or more. This chain uses TRBV5-6 with TRBJ2-7; D is ambiguous. With 0 bases removed from V and 0 bases from J, the gap between germline ends came to 7 bases. CDR3 size: 14 residues. Germline V CDR1 and CDR2: SGHDT, YYEEEE. The CDR3 is CASSLGGPSYEQYF. CDR3 in DNA: TGTGCCAGCAGCTTGGGGGGTCCCTCCTACGAGCAGTACTTC.

The genes are TRBV25-1 and TRBJ2-7, with no clear D. The CDR3 loop spans 16 amino acids. Trimming took off 1 base at V and 6 bases at J, with 19 bases between the two ends. Per germline, CDR1 MGHDK and CDR2 SYGVNS. The CDR3 DNA sequence: TGTGCCAGCAGTGAATTGTGTAGCCACGGTCGAGGCGAGCAGTACTTC. As protein: CASSELCSHGRGEQYF.

The CDR3 is CASSSSSGGWNTCELFF. In DNA form, the CDR3 reads TGTGCCAGCAGTTCCTCTAGCGGGGGGTGGAACACCTGCGAGCTGTTTTTT. The gene calls are TRBV6-5 and TRBJ2-2; 11 bases are shared with TRBD2. Trimming cost V 4 bases and J 11 bases; bases outside gene matches: 15. The CDR3 extends over 17 amino acids. The germline CDR1 and CDR2 sequences are MNHEY and SVGAGI.

By share, this clone counts as medium-sized. The rearrangement uses TRBV28 and TRBJ2-7; 9 nucleotides line up with TRBD1. Looked up from germline, CDR1 is MDHEN and CDR2 is SYDVKM. The junction had 13 bases not matched to a gene; V was cut back by 5 bases and J by 5 bases. The CDR3 contains 16 residues. In DNA form, the CDR3 reads TGTGCCAGCAGTCCCCTCGGGACAGGGACGTCCCACGAGCAGTACTTC. Its protein product is CASSPLGTGTSHEQYF.

This clone was recorded at least ten times. The genes are TRBV7-9 and TRBJ1-1; perhaps TRBD1 as D (5 bases). The germline V gene encodes CDR1 SEHNR and CDR2 FQNEAQ (reference sequence). V lost 2 bases to trimming and J lost 2 bases, with 6 bases between them. This CDR3 contains 13 residues. The CDR3 protein is CASSLQGNTEAFF. The CDR3 nucleotides are TGTGCCAGCAGCTTACAGGGAAACACTGAAGCTTTCTTT.

This clone is medium-sized in the sample. The chain links TRBV28 to TRBJ1-2; no reliable D call. The CDR3 is 11 residues long. Germline V CDR1 and CDR2: MDHEN, SYDVKM. Trimming stripped 9 bases from V and 3 bases from J, with 8 bases between. The CDR3 DNA reads TGTGCCAGTTCAACTGACTATGGCTACACCTTC. Translation gives CASSTDYGYTF.

By share, this clone counts as large. J is TRBJ2-7 and V is TRBV10-1, with unresolved D. The germline CDR1 and CDR2 sequences are WNHNN and SYGVQD (reference sequence). Deletions cut 6 bases from V and 5 bases from J, with 17 bases between. The CDR3 length is 14 residues. The CDR3: CASSPNPGIHEQYF. CDR3 nucleotides: TGCGCCAGCAGCCCTAACCCCGGAATCCACGAGCAGTACTTC.